This TCR beta chain appears in the sequencing data of a study of cytomegalovirus exposure and HLA in healthy donors. General observations from the study: The authors judged a highly shared variant cluster likely a sequencing artifact. Per a later analysis, 18,000 or so TCR beta sequences showed association with HLA alleles at 0.05 false discovery rate. Later analysis associated a missense DCLRE1C variant with TCR beta V- and J-gene trimming. Whilst most TCR sequences proved rare, a subset of public TCRs occurred across many donors.

Germline V lookup: CDR1 ENHRY, CDR2 SYGVKD. V lost 4 bases to trimming and J lost 5 bases, with 11 bases between them. The CDR3 totals 13 residues. This clone was observed once. Its specificity is unknown. The primer mix had 60 Vbeta and 13 Jbeta primers. The method was immunoSEQ multiplex PCR; TCRdb's version includes in-frame clones alone and lacks a portion of them. The repertoire holds under 200,000 clones, with 75% to 90% as singletons. The sequence came from a woman under 40 in good health and CMV-seronegative. The source material was PBMCs. This chain uses TRBV10-3 with TRBJ1-1, with a tentative D call TRBD1 (6 bases). CDR3: CAISGNRETEAFF. CDR3 sequence (DNA): TGTGCCATCAGTGGAAACAGGGAAACTGAAGCTTTCTTT.